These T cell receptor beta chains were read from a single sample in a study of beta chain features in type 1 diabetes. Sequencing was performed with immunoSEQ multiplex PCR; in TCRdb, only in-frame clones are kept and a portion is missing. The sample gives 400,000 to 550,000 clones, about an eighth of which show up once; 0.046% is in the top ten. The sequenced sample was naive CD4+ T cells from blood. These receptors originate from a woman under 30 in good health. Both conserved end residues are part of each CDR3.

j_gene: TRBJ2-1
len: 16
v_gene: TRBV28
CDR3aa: CASTLQAGPMGNEQFF

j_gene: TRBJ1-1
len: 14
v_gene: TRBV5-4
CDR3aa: CASSPGGLNTEAFF

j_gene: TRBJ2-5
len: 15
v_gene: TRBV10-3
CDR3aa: CAISRDAKGQETQYF

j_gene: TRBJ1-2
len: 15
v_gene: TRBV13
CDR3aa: CASSLTRTANYGYTF

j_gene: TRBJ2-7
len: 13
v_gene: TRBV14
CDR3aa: CASSQAGAGEQYF

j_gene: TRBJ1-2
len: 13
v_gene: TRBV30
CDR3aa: CAWSVQPGSGYTF

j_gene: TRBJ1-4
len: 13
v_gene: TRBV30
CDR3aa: CASGDSQFPKLFF

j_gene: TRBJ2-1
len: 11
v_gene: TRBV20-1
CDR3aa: CSVGQINEQFF

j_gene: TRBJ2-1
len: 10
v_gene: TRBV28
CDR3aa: CASSYNEQFF

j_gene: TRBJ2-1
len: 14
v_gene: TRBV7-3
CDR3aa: CASSPDSSTAEQFF

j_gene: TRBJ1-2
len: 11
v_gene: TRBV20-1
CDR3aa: CSANPVYGYTF

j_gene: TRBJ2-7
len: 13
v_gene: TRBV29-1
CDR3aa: CSVGTSGTYEQYF

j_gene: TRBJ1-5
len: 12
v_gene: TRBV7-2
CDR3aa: CASSLGGQPQHF

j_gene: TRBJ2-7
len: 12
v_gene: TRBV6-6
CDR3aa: CASSRSVYEQYF

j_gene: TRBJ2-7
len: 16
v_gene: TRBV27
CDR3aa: CASSLSRSGTSYEQYF

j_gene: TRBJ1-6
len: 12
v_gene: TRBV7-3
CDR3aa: CASSLGQGPLHF

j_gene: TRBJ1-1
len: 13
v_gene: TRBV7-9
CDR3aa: CASSSRMNTEAFF

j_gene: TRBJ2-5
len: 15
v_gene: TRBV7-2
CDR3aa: CASSRGGAQGETQYF

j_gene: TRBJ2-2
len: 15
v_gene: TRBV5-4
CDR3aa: CASSLIGGTTRELFF

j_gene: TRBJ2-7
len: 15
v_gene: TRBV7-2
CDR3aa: CASSLVLGLAGEQYF

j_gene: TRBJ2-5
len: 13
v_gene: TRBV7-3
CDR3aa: CASSSHPQETQYF

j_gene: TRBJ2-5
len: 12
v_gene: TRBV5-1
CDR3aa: CASSPNQETQYF

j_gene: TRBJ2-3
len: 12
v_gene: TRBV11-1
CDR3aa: CASSLTVDTQYF

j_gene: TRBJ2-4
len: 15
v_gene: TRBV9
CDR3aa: CASSGGGFAKNIQYF

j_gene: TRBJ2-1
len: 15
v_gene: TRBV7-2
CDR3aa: CASSLAGGQGVLQFF

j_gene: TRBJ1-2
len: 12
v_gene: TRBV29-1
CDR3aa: CSVESLGDGYTF

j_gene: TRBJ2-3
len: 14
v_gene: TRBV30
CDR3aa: CAWGWVIGTDTQYF

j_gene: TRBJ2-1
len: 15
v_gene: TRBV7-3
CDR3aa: CASSKGLAMYNEQFF

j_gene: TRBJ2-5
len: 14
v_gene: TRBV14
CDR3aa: CASSQWMGKETQYF

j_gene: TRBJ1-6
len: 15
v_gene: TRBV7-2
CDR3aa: CASSPLGGNLTPLHF

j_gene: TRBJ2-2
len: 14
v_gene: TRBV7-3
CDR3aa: CASSSTGASGELFF

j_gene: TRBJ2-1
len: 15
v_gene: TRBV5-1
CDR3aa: CASSLEGPSYNEQFF

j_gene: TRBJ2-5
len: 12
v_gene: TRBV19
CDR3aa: CASSTGTASQYF

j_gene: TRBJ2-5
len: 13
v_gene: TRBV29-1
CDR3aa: CSVDPAGQETQYF

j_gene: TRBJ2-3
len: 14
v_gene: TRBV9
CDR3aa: CASSVGGHTDTQYF

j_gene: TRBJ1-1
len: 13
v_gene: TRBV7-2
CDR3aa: CASVRDRDTEAFF

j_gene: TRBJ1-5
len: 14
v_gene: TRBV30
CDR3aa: CAWTPGQGRQPQHF

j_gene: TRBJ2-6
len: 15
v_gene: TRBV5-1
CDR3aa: CASSLMSSGANVLTF

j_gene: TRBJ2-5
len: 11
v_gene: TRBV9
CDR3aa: CASSLGETQYF

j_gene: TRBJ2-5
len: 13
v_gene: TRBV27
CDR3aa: CATRGTSRETQYF

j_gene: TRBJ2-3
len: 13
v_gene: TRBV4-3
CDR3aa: CASSQHPPDTQYF

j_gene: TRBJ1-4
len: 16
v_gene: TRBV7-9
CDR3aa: CASSPWTGVTNEKLFF

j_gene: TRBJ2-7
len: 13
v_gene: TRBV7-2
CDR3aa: CASSSQGGYEQYF

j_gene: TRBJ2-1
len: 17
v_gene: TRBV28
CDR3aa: CASSDDRTRALNNEQFF

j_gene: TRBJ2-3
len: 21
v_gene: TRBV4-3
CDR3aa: CASSQDPWTSGNVRRTDTQYF

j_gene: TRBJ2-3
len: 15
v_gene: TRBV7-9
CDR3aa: CASSRARGLTDTQYF

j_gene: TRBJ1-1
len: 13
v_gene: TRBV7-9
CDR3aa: CASSLSRLTEAFF

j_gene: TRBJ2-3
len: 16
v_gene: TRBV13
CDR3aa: CASSLYNSLGTDTQYF

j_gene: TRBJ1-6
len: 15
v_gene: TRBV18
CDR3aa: CASSLGTGDNSPLHF

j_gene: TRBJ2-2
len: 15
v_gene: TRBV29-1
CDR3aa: CSASWSNANTGELFF

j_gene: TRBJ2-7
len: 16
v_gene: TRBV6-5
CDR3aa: CASSYGRGLKPYEQYF

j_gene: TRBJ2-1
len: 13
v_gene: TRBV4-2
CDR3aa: CASRLAGGQEQFF

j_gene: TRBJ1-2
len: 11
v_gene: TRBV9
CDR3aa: CASRRQGGYTF

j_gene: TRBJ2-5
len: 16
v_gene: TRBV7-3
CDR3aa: CASTLDVGLKGETQYF